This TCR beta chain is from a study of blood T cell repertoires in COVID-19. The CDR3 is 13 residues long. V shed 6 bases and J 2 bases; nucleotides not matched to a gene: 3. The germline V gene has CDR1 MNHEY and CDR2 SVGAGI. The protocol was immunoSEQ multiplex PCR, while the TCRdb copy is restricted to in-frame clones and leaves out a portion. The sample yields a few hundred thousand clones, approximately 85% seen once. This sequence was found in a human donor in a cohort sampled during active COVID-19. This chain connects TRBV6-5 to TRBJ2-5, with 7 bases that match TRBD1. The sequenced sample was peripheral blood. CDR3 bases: TGTGCCAGCAGGAGGGGGCGGCAAGAGACCCAGTACTTC. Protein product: CASRRGRQETQYF.